These 32 T cell receptor beta chains were all obtained from the same sample, sequenced in a study of shared clonotypes between healthy human individuals. Profiled with immunoSEQ multiplex PCR; TCRdb holds only in-frame clones, not every one. The table has 850,000 to 1,200,000 clones, more than 65% seen once. Material: memory CD4+ T cells sorted from blood. Subset: CD45RA-negative fraction. Every receptor here comes from a man between 18 and 35 years old in good health.

V is TRBV6-1 and J is TRBJ1-2, with D possibly TRBD1 on 6 matching bases. CDR3 length equals 14 residues. V shed 2 bases and J shed 4 bases, with 11 bases lying between them. CDR1 MNHNS and CDR2 SASEGT come from the germline V gene. Written as DNA, the CDR3 is TGTGCCAGCAGTGAACCAGGCAGGGGCTATGGCTACACCTTC. This sequence encodes CASSEPGRGYGYTF.

The J gene is TRBJ2-7, the V gene TRBV2; the D is unclear. This CDR3 spans 14 amino acids. Germline CDR1 reads SNHLY; CDR2 reads FYNNEI. V lost 4 bases, J lost 4 bases, and 14 bases lay in between. The CDR3: CASSGSSFEYEQYF. The CDR3 nucleotides are TGTGCCAGCAGTGGGTCGAGTTTTGAGTACGAGCAGTACTTC. Full variable domain (outside the CDR3, taken from reference TRBV2 and TRBJ2-7): EPEVTQTPSHQVTQMGQEVILRCVPISNHLYFYWYRQILGQKVEFLVSFYNNEISEKSEIFDDQFSVERPDGSNFTLKIRSTKLEDSAMYFCASSGSSFEYEQYFGPGTRLTVT.

The rearrangement links TRBV11-2 to TRBJ2-1, with 10 nucleotides matching TRBD2. There are 18 residues in the CDR3. Unmatched junction bases numbered 13, after V lost 4 bases and J lost 4 bases. The germline V gene encodes CDR1 SGHAT and CDR2 FQNNGV. CDR3 sequence reads: CASSSLAGAYPNYNEQFF. The CDR3 DNA sequence: TGTGCCAGCAGCTCCCTAGCGGGGGCCTACCCCAATTACAATGAGCAGTTCTTC.

The genes are TRBV6-6 and TRBJ2-7; D remains ambiguous. CDR3 length: 15 amino acids. Germline CDR1 is MNHNY and CDR2 is SVGAGI (reference sequence). V gave up 3 bases and J gave up 0 bases, with 12 bases separating them. The CDR3 sequence is CASSYGQASSYEQYF. The CDR3 DNA reads TGTGCCAGCAGTTATGGTCAGGCAAGCTCCTACGAGCAGTACTTC.

The chain combines TRBV5-1 with TRBJ1-2; maybe TRBD1 (5 bases). Trimming cost V 5 bases and J 4 bases, with 15 bases left between them. This CDR3 comprises 14 residues. The germline CDR1 and CDR2 sequences are SGHRS and YFSETQ. CDR3 in amino acids: CASRDTGRIYGYTF. CDR3 DNA sequence: TGCGCCAGCAGGGACACAGGACGGATCTATGGCTACACCTTC.

This clone has a single count. The chain has TRBV7-6 and TRBJ2-7; D tentatively fits TRBD1 or TRBD2 (6 bases each). This CDR3 comprises 13 residues. The germline CDR1 and CDR2 sequences are SGHVS and FNYEAQ. V was cut by 3 bases and J by 4 bases, with 10 bases left in between. CDR3 bases: TGTGCCAGCAGCTTGGAGGGGGGATACGAGCAGTACTTC. This encodes CASSLEGGYEQYF.

The chain joins TRBV11-2 to TRBJ2-7, with a tentative D call TRBD2 (6 bases). CDR1 and CDR2 (germline): SGHAT, FQNNGV. V was trimmed by 1 base and J by 4 bases, leaving 11 bases between them. The CDR3 sequence is 14 residues long. The CDR3 nucleotides read TGTGCCAGCAGCTTAGGGGTCGGGGGTTACGAGCAGTACTTC. Residues: CASSLGVGGYEQYF.

This chain joins TRBV18 and TRBJ2-1; 10 bases are shared with TRBD2. Per the germline V gene, CDR1 is KGHSH and CDR2 is LQKENI. The J segment lost 13 bases and the V segment lost 3 bases, leaving 12 bases of the junction unmatched. There are 15 residues in the CDR3. The CDR3 reads CASSPPIAGGLLQFF. CDR3 nucleotide sequence: TGTGCCAGCTCACCCCCTATAGCGGGAGGCCTCTTACAGTTCTTC.

V gene TRBV6-6 combines with J gene TRBJ1-3, with 7 bases lining up with TRBD1. Germline V gene sequence: CDR1 MNHNY, CDR2 SVGAGI (reference sequence). J gave up 4 bases and V 7 bases, and 13 bases lay outside the gene matches. This CDR3 contains 16 residues. CDR3 region: CASTLGRGLPGNTIYF. The DNA of the CDR3 is TGTGCCAGCACCCTGGGAAGGGGGCTGCCCGGAAACACCATATATTTT.

J is TRBJ1-4 and V is TRBV5-1; D ambiguous. Trimming removed 0 bases at V and 4 bases at J, with 10 bases between. This CDR3 is 15 amino acids long. The germline CDR1 and CDR2 sequences are SGHRS and YFSETQ. The CDR3 sequence: CASSLDIGSNEKLFF. CDR3 nucleotide sequence: TGCGCCAGCAGCTTGGACATCGGCAGTAATGAAAAACTGTTTTTT.

V gene TRBV7-9 combines with J gene TRBJ1-1; no clear D. The CDR3 is 15 residues long. V dropped 1 base and J dropped 4 bases, with 13 bases sitting between them. Germline V gene sequence: CDR1 SEHNR, CDR2 FQNEAQ (reference sequence). This CDR3 is CASSLEEWKRTEAFF. The CDR3, as DNA: TGTGCCAGCAGCTTAGAGGAGTGGAAGCGCACTGAAGCTTTCTTT.

Worth noting for this clone: Other DNA variants within this sample encode the same CDR3. The V call is TRBV30, the J call TRBJ1-2; the match to TRBD1 covers 9 bases. V was clipped by 7 bases and J by 6 bases; unmatched bases: 3. The germline CDR1 and CDR2 sequences are GTSNPN and SVGIG (reference sequence). CDR3 length: 11 residues. The CDR3: CASRTGDGYTF. The CDR3 coding sequence is TGTGCCTCCAGGACAGGGGATGGCTACACCTTC.

V usage is TRBV11-2 and J usage is TRBJ1-2; 7 bases map to TRBD1. The germline V gene encodes CDR1 SGHAT and CDR2 FQNNGV. This CDR3 spans 12 amino acids. V shed 1 base, J shed 8 bases, and the junction held 1 base outside the gene matches. The CDR3 here is CASSLGQGGYTF. CDR3 DNA: TGTGCCAGCAGCTTAGGACAGGGAGGCTACACCTTC.

The chain has TRBV10-3 and TRBJ1-6, with a tentative D call TRBD1 (6 bases). Trimming took off 0 bases at V and 9 bases at J, with 12 bases between the two ends. The germline gives CDR1 ENHRY, CDR2 SYGVKD. The CDR3 runs to 15 residues. The CDR3 sequence: CAISESNREASPLHF. In nucleotides, the CDR3 is TGTGCCATCAGTGAGTCGAACAGGGAAGCTTCACCCCTCCACTTT.

The chain combines TRBV7-3 with TRBJ1-1; the D gene is possibly TRBD1 (6 bases). Trimming cost V 4 bases and J 1 base, with 16 bases left between them. The CDR3 sequence is 16 residues long. The V gene's germline CDR1 is SGHTA and CDR2 FQGTGA. CDR3 bases: TGTGCCAGCAGCTCCCGGGGGGGCTCCAGGAACACTGAAGCTTTCTTT. Protein: CASSSRGGSRNTEAFF.

V is TRBV7-2 and J is TRBJ2-3; D is unclear. The germline CDR1 and CDR2 sequences are SGHTA and FQGNSA. Trimming removed 8 bases at V and 0 bases at J, with 12 bases between. The CDR3 extends over 14 amino acids. The CDR3 region has the DNA TGTGCCAGCTGCGCGGATTCTAGCACAGATACGCAGTATTTT. The encoded protein is CASCADSSTDTQYF.

This sequence joins TRBV10-3 and TRBJ1-2, with 7 bases fitting TRBD1. Germline CDR1 reads ENHRY; CDR2 reads SYGVKD. This CDR3 has 13 amino acids. V trimming: 4 bases; J trimming: 8 bases; junction bases outside the gene matches: 7. The CDR3 reads CAISALTGRGYTF. CDR3 DNA sequence: TGTGCCATCAGTGCCCTGACAGGGCGCGGCTACACCTTC.

This clone was seen a single time. J is TRBJ1-1 and V is TRBV30, with no clear D. Germline loops: CDR1 GTSNPN, CDR2 SVGIG (reference sequence). V lost 2 bases to trimming and J lost 0 bases, with 10 bases between them. There are 14 residues in the CDR3. The CDR3 DNA follows: TGTGCCTGGAGTCCGGGCCTTATGAACACTGAAGCTTTCTTT. Protein: CAWSPGLMNTEAFF.

This chain joins TRBV19 and TRBJ1-4; D gene uncertain. Trimming took off 3 bases at V and 5 bases at J, with 13 bases between the two ends. Germline V lookup: CDR1 LNHDA, CDR2 SQIVND (reference sequence). The CDR3 has 15 amino acids. CDR3 residues: CASSIQAGPNEKLFF. CDR3 DNA: TGTGCCAGTAGTATTCAGGCCGGGCCCAATGAAAAACTGTTTTTT.

The chain uses TRBV7-2 and TRBJ2-7; TRBD2 agrees at 10 bases. CDR1 and CDR2 (germline): SGHTA, FQGNSA. The CDR3 totals 14 residues. Trimming took 3 bases from V and 7 from J; bases not matched to a gene: 6. For the CDR3, the DNA is TGTGCCAGCAGCTTGGGACTAGCGCCTGGGGAGCAGTACTTC. Protein: CASSLGLAPGEQYF.

The chain couples TRBV5-4 to TRBJ2-3; TRBD1 agrees at 8 bases. Trimming at V came to 4 bases and at J to 5 bases, leaving 3 bases not matched to a gene. The CDR3 totals 13 residues. Germline V lookup: CDR1 SGHNT, CDR2 YYREEE (reference sequence). This chain's CDR3 is CASSTTGVDTQYF. CDR3 DNA sequence: TGTGCCAGCAGCACGACAGGGGTAGATACGCAGTATTTT.

The rearrangement links TRBV6-6 to TRBJ2-2, with TRBD1 matching 8 bases. Germline values: CDR1 MNHNY, CDR2 SVGAGI (reference sequence). V was pared by 7 bases and J by 4 bases, with 11 bases of the junction left unmatched. This CDR3 is 16 amino acids long. DNA of the CDR3: TGTGCCAGCACGGTCAGGGGGCCAATGGGCACCGGGGAGCTGTTTTTT. This encodes CASTVRGPMGTGELFF.

This rearrangement joins TRBV11-2 to TRBJ2-5; the D is unclear. Germline CDR1 SGHAT, CDR2 FQNNGV. Trimming stripped 0 bases from V and 0 bases from J, with 14 bases between. The CDR3 sequence is 17 residues long. In DNA form, the CDR3 reads TGTGCCAGCAGCTTAGATTTCTTGGCCAGGTACCAAGAGACCCAGTACTTC. It is translated as CASSLDFLARYQETQYF.

V is TRBV6-5 and J is TRBJ1-3; no firm D call. Germline CDR1 and CDR2: MNHEY and SVGAGI. The CDR3 consists of 15 residues. V was cut by 5 bases and J by 0 bases, with 11 bases left in between. The CDR3 spells CASSRQADSGNTIYF. The CDR3 DNA follows: TGTGCCAGCAGTAGGCAGGCGGACTCTGGAAACACCATATATTTT.

As concerns this clone: This same CDR3 is encoded by further DNA sequences in the sample. This chain links TRBV18 with TRBJ2-5, with D possibly called TRBD1 or TRBD2 (5 bases each). V lost 3 bases and J 5 bases, leaving 13 bases between the germline ends. This CDR3 contains 14 residues. CDR1 KGHSH and CDR2 LQKENI come from the germline V gene. The DNA of the CDR3 is TGTGCCAGCTCACCGGGACGGCCCGCGGAGACCCAGTACTTC. Its translation: CASSPGRPAETQYF.

This clone was counted a few times. The gene calls are TRBV18 and TRBJ1-2, with D hard to call. Trimming cost V 4 bases and J 0 bases, with 6 bases left between them. Germline V gives CDR1 KGHSH, CDR2 LQKENI. The CDR3 sequence is 13 residues long. The CDR3 coding sequence is TGTGCCAGCTCACTAGAGGCTAACTATGGCTACACCTTC. Its protein is CASSLEANYGYTF.

The genes are TRBV5-5 and TRBJ2-6, with D perhaps given as TRBD1 or TRBD2 (5 bases each). Germline CDR1 is SGHKS and CDR2 is YYEKEE (reference sequence). The CDR3 loop spans 19 amino acids. V lost 4 bases and J lost 2, with 22 bases in between. DNA of the CDR3: TGTGCCAGCAGCAGGCTCGATACGGGGAAAGGGGCTGGGGCCAACGTCCTGACTTTC. Protein: CASSRLDTGKGAGANVLTF.

The gene calls are TRBV6-1 and TRBJ1-5; 9 nucleotides line up with TRBD1. J lost 4 bases, V lost 5 bases, and 6 bases had no gene match. There are 15 residues in the CDR3. Germline V lookup: CDR1 MNHNS, CDR2 SASEGT. CDR3 nucleotides: TGTGCCAGCAGTTTGGGACAGGGTTGGAATCAGCCCCAGCATTTT. Protein sequence: CASSLGQGWNQPQHF.

The chain employs TRBV6-6 and TRBJ2-7, with 7 bases fitting TRBD1. Trimming took 6 bases from V and 5 from J; bases not matched to a gene: 10. This CDR3 spans 14 amino acids. The V gene's germline CDR1 is MNHNY and CDR2 SVGAGI (reference sequence). In DNA, the CDR3 is TGTGCCAGCAGGGAACAGGGGATTCACCACGAGCAGTACTTC. Translating it yields CASREQGIHHEQYF.

The CDR3 region has the DNA TGTGCCAGCAGCCAAGATAGGACTAGCGGCGCAGATACGCAGTATTTT. Its protein product is CASSQDRTSGADTQYF. The rearrangement joins TRBV4-2 to TRBJ2-3; 10 bases are shared with TRBD2. Looked up from germline, CDR1 is LGHNA and CDR2 is YNFKEQ. This CDR3 contains 16 residues. With 0 bases clipped from V and 4 bases from J, the junction kept 4 bases outside the gene matches.

CDR3 nucleotides: TGTGCCAGCAGCTCTTCAGGACTAGCGGGAAAAGAGACCCAGTACTTC. This codes for CASSSSGLAGKETQYF. The chain joins TRBV5-6 to TRBJ2-5; TRBD2 matches at 12 bases. The CDR3 consists of 16 residues. Losses at the gene ends were 3 bases for V and 3 bases for J; bases not matched to a gene: 6. Germline loops: CDR1 SGHDT, CDR2 YYEEEE.

The V call is TRBV6-1, the J call TRBJ2-1, with 8 bases that match TRBD2. The CDR3 length is 15 residues. After removal of 7 bases from V and 2 bases from J, the junction contained 7 bases not matched to a gene. Germline values: CDR1 MNHNS, CDR2 SASEGT. CDR3 coding DNA: TGTGCCAGCACCCCCTCGGGGGGGCCCTACAATGAGCAGTTCTTC. Its protein product is CASTPSGGPYNEQFF.